The T cell receptor beta chain described here comes from a study of blood T cell repertoires in COVID-19. Overall study: Samples came from the United States, Italy and Spain, spanning acute and convalescent COVID-19. The cDNA or gDNA used as material had been derived from T cells, B-cell-depleted T cells, or PBMCs.

Authors' data handling: Quantification of nucleated cells was approximated via reference gene primer amplification. Measured with immunoSEQ multiplex PCR; TCRdb has only the in-frame clones, and not every one. D and trimming were read from the DNA, whereas the V and J calls and clone size are those reported in that table. The sample has tens of thousands of clones, roughly 79% seen once. The germline CDR1 and CDR2 sequences are SGHTA and FQGNSA. Trimming removed 2 bases at V and 0 bases at J, with 9 bases between. The CDR3 spans 15 residues. Seattle enrolled patients during active infection and tracked them longitudinally.

The sequencing input was peripheral blood. The rearrangement joins TRBV7-2 to TRBJ2-3; D gene unclear. The sequence was obtained from an elderly man with COVID-19, enrolled during active disease. The CDR3 loop reads CASSLSATSTDTQYF. As DNA, the CDR3 is TGTGCCAGCAGCTTATCAGCGACTAGCACAGATACGCAGTATTTT.